A single sample gave rise to the 12 T cell receptor beta chains below, sequenced in a study of beta chain features in type 1 diabetes. What was sequenced were expressed TCRB transcripts, since all of the isolated RNA had been reverse transcribed. Libraries were prepared by immunoSEQ multiplex PCR; TCRdb keeps only in-frame clonotypes and omits some of them. The data contain 300,000 to 450,000 clones, around a fifth of them seen just once; the ten biggest clones take up around 0.044%. Sequences were obtained from naive CD4+ T cells from blood. These receptor sequences come from a woman between 18 and 29 years old in good health.

This clone occurred a few times. DNA for the CDR3: TGTGCCAGCACCAAGTGGGCTTATAGCAATCAGCCCCAGCATTTT. Translating it yields CASTKWAYSNQPQHF. This chain links TRBV5-6 with TRBJ1-5; the D is unclear. Germline CDR1 and CDR2: SGHDT and YYEEEE. The CDR3 is 15 residues long. The V gene lost 6 bases and the J gene lost 0 bases, with 13 bases spanning the gap.

The chain links TRBV28 to TRBJ2-1; 13 positions agree with TRBD2. Trimming cost V 6 bases and J 7 bases; bases outside gene matches: 9. Germline V gene data show CDR1 as MDHEN and CDR2 as SYDVKM. The CDR3 loop spans 16 amino acids. The CDR3 protein is CASRATSGRQRNEQFF. The CDR3 bases are TGTGCCAGCAGGGCGACTAGCGGGAGGCAGAGGAATGAGCAGTTCTTC. Looking up the rest from reference TRBV28 and TRBJ2-1 gives the full variable domain: DVKVTQSSRYLVKRTGEKVFLECVQDMDHENMFWYRQDPGLGLRLIYFSYDVKMKEKGDIPEGYSVSREKKERFSLILESASTNQTSMYLCASRATSGRQRNEQFFGPGTRLTVL.

The chain has TRBV7-9 and TRBJ1-2, with TRBD1 matching over 8 bases. V lost 5 bases to trimming and J lost 6 bases; unmatched junction nucleotides: 5. Per germline, CDR1 SEHNR and CDR2 FQNEAQ (reference sequence). This CDR3 contains 13 residues. The CDR3 region has the DNA TGTGCCAGCAGCGCCACGACAGGGGATGGCTACACCTTC. As protein: CASSATTGDGYTF.

V and J are TRBV11-2 and TRBJ2-1; a weak D match, TRBD1 (5 bases). V lost 4 bases, J lost 3 bases, and 7 bases lay in between. This CDR3 has 13 amino acids. Germline values: CDR1 SGHAT, CDR2 FQNNGV. CDR3 DNA: TGTGCCAGCAGCTCAGACAGCTACAATGAGCAGTTCTTC. Amino acids: CASSSDSYNEQFF.

CDR3 region: CASSIDRGGRATQYF. The CDR3 bases are TGTGCCAGTAGTATAGATCGGGGAGGGCGGGCGACCCAGTACTTC. This chain joins TRBV19 and TRBJ2-5, with TRBD2 identical over 7 bases. The CDR3 is 15 amino acids. Germline values: CDR1 LNHDA, CDR2 SQIVND (reference sequence). J lost 7 bases, V lost 0 bases, and 8 bases had no gene match.

The chain recombines TRBV5-1 with TRBJ1-2, with 7 nucleotides matching TRBD1. This CDR3 has 15 amino acids. The V and J ends lost 2 bases and 4 bases, in that order; junction bases with no gene match: 8. CDR1 and CDR2 (germline): SGHRS, YFSETQ. The CDR3: CASSLSTGVIYGYTF. In DNA, the CDR3 is TGCGCCAGCAGCTTAAGTACAGGGGTTATCTATGGCTACACCTTC. The variable domain in full, with the rest retrieved from reference TRBV5-1 and TRBJ1-2, is KAGVTQTPRYLIKTRGQQVTLSCSPISGHRSVSWYQQTPGQGLQFLFEYFSETQRNKGNFPGRFSGRQFSNSRSEMNVSTLELGDSALYLCASSLSTGVIYGYTFGSGTRLTVV.

The chain couples TRBV4-3 to TRBJ1-4, with TRBD1 matching 9 bases. V was pared by 5 bases and J by 8 bases, with 15 bases of the junction left unmatched. CDR1 and CDR2 (germline): LGHNA, YSLEER. The CDR3 length is 17 residues. CDR3 DNA: TGCGCCAGCAGCGCTCGTTCCCTACAGGGGGCGAGGGAAAAACTGTTTTTT. As protein: CASSARSLQGAREKLFF.

This sequence joins TRBV5-1 and TRBJ2-7, with a possible D match to TRBD2 (6 bases). The V end lost 3 bases, the J end lost 0 bases, and 13 bases lay between the germline ends. This CDR3 comprises 15 residues. Per the germline V gene, CDR1 is SGHRS and CDR2 is YFSETQ. The CDR3 region has the DNA TGCGCCAGCAGCTCCCCGGGTAGCGGCTCCTACGAGCAGTACTTC. It translates to CASSSPGSGSYEQYF.

V and J are TRBV18 and TRBJ1-1, with TRBD1 identical over 9 bases. The CDR3 totals 15 residues. CDR1 and CDR2 (germline): KGHSH, LQKENI. V lost 2 bases and J lost 3; bases outside the gene matches: 4. The CDR3 DNA sequence: TGTGCCAGCTCACCAAAGACAGGGGGGGACACTGAAGCTTTCTTT. Translation gives CASSPKTGGDTEAFF.

This clone was recorded a few times. V is TRBV5-4 and J is TRBJ2-7; D ambiguous. Germline lookup yields CDR1 SGHNT and CDR2 YYREEE (reference sequence). V lost 0 bases and J lost 3, with 10 bases in between. The CDR3 is made up of 14 amino acids. This CDR3 is CASSLGGASYEQYF. Written as DNA, the CDR3 is TGTGCCAGCAGCTTGGGCGGCGCTAGCTACGAGCAGTACTTC.

This clone turned up a few times. The chain has TRBV7-9 and TRBJ1-1; possibly TRBD1 for D (6 bases). V was pared by 8 bases and J by 1 base, with 11 bases between. The CDR3 loop spans 13 amino acids. Per germline, CDR1 SEHNR and CDR2 FQNEAQ (reference sequence). In nucleotides, the CDR3 is TGTGCCAGCCAGGACAGCCCGAACACTGAAGCTTTCTTT. Translating gives CASQDSPNTEAFF.

This chain connects TRBV30 to TRBJ1-6, with a possible D match to TRBD1 (6 bases). V gave up 4 bases and J gave up 9 bases, with 16 bases separating them. This CDR3 has 14 amino acids. Germline V gene sequence: CDR1 GTSNPN, CDR2 SVGIG (reference sequence). The CDR3 nucleotides read TGTGCCTGGACAACACCAGGGGTGGGTTCACCCCTCCACTTT. Amino acids: CAWTTPGVGSPLHF.